This T cell receptor beta chain was identified in a study of human T cells and chemical hapten exposure. Study-level information: Sensitization applied 2% DPC to roughly 2 cm by roughly 2 cm of upper inner arm skin.

In TCRdb, the RACE reads were re-called with MiXCR into one record per CDR3 protein. Among nearly 110,000 distinct CDR3 sequences listed, 12% were seen once. Time point defined: pre-sensitization, week 0. Treatment described: therapeutic diphenylcyclopropenone sensitization with weekly scalp DPC. This clonotype was seen repeatedly, ten times or more. Trimming removed 8 bases from V and 6 bases from J, with 11 bases in between. This CDR3 is 11 amino acids long. Source: whole blood, taken in connection with sensitization to the hapten diphenylcyclopropenone (DPC). This receptor was identified in a woman in her forties or fifties with alopecia areata. Some clones in this sample may be carry-over from other donors' samples. The rearrangement uses TRBV12-3 or TRBV12-4 and TRBJ2-7; D unresolved. The CDR3 sequence: CASGRVGEQYF. The DNA for the CDR3 is TGTGCCAGCGGTAGGGTAGGCGAGCAGTACTTC.